The entry that follows covers one T cell receptor (beta chain) sequence. This clonotype occurred a few times. Its target antigen remains unknown. Base qualities are not at hand, and no much larger clone is one base apart. These data come from a study of early T cells in non-severe SARS-CoV-2 infection (dated by TCRdb to the early 2020s). Study-level background: Because TCR sequencing was done on bulk RNA from unsorted whole blood, the alpha and beta chains could not be paired. Findings and caveats that apply to the study as a whole: VDJdb matching was skewed toward anti-spike CD8 responses and likely underestimated virus-specific expansions by missing private and CD4 specificities.

A case-control design nested within a healthcare worker cohort in London, UK, was used, with weekly nasopharyngeal swab PCR tests and blood sampling performed. Healthcare workers were recruited between 23 and 31 March 2020, during the week of the UK lockdown, and were followed weekly for up to about 15 weeks. Receptors were amplified or captured by 5' RACE. Sequencer: NextSeq 500. In the TCR library protocol, unique molecular identifiers were attached to individual cDNA molecules to correct for PCR bias and sequencing error. Both TCR alpha and beta chains were sequenced, and tight co-correlation was observed between alpha and beta sequence abundances in each sample. Processing in the source paper ran as follows. Decombinator V4 was used to perform V gene, J gene and CDR3 annotation of TCR sequences. TCRs were defined as expanded if a significant change between any two time points was detected under a Poisson model with p below 0.0001. TCR abundances were normalised to the total number of TCRs sequenced in each sample and reported as counts per million. TRAV1-2 paired with TRAJ12, TRAJ20 or TRAJ33 defined MAIT TCRs, while TRAV10 paired with TRAJ18 defined iNKT TCRs. VDJdb, accessed 1 November 2021, was searched for CMV, EBV and SARS-CoV-2 annotated TCRs, excluding TCRs annotated for multiple antigens. TCRdb ran its own pipeline on the public reads, namely fastp trimming at Q25 and MiXCR clone calling, and kept in-frame beta chains. CDR3 protein duplicates are merged, each entry listing the most common genes and DNA. The authors' filters were not applied to this entry. The sample yields some 40,000 distinct CDR3 sequences; 12% were counted once. The ten largest make up approximately 16% of the sample.

The CDR1 and CDR2 encoded by the germline V gene are MNHNS and SASEGT. For this chain, trimming is 10 bases at the V end and 4 bases at the J end, and the number of junction bases without a gene match is 15. The CDR3 numbers 15 residues from cysteine through phenylalanine. The CDR3 DNA has 45 bases and is translated from base 1. The rearrangement joined TRBV6-1 to TRBJ1-2; 7 central bases correspond to TRBD1. What was sequenced was whole blood. The receptor comes from an adult who was a healthcare worker with PCR-confirmed SARS-CoV-2 infection or an uninfected control (not recorded which). The sequenced DNA is TGTGCCACCGTCGCCCAGGGGGGAATGGTCTATGGCTACACCTTC. Its product reads: CATVAQGGMVYGYTF.